One sample yielded the 21 T cell receptor beta chains listed below, sequenced in a study of blood T cell repertoires in COVID-19. TCRdb's table, derived via immunoSEQ multiplex PCR, lists solely in-frame clones and lacks some. Here the sample spans over 100,000 clones, more than 65% being singletons. Material for sequencing was peripheral blood. Receptors were obtained from a woman older than 75 with active or convalescent COVID-19.

The V and J genes are TRBV24-1 and TRBJ1-2; no definite D call. Trimming took 4 bases from V and 3 from J, leaving 11 bases between them. Germline loops: CDR1 KGHDR, CDR2 SFDVKD. The CDR3 extends over 14 amino acids. CDR3 nucleotide sequence: TGTGCCACCAGTGAGGACTCGTTTGACTATGGCTACACCTTC. The encoded protein is CATSEDSFDYGYTF.

The chain has TRBV14 and TRBJ2-5, with 10 bases that match TRBD1. CDR1 SGHDN and CDR2 FVKESK come from the germline V gene. The CDR3 spans 16 residues. Trimming removed 5 bases from V and 5 bases from J; junction bases left unmatched: 11. CDR3 residues: CASSGERQGARETQYF. The CDR3 DNA reads as TGTGCCAGCAGCGGCGAACGACAGGGGGCGAGGGAGACCCAGTACTTC. The whole variable domain, filled in from reference TRBV14 and TRBJ2-5, reads EAGVTQFPSHSVIEKGQTVTLRCDPISGHDNLYWYRRVMGKEIKFLLHFVKESKQDESGMPNNRFLAERTGGTYSTLKVQPAELEDSGVYFCASSGERQGARETQYFGPGTRLLVL.

CDR3 protein: CASSSPGTGFFEQYF. The CDR3 region has the DNA TGTGCCAGCTCGTCCCCCGGGACAGGTTTCTTCGAGCAGTACTTC. The rearrangement joins TRBV18 to TRBJ2-7; 8 bases agree with TRBD1. This CDR3 is built from 15 residues. V shed 6 bases, J shed 6 bases, and the junction held 13 bases outside the gene matches. Germline V CDR1 and CDR2: KGHSH, LQKENI.

This chain connects TRBV7-9 to TRBJ2-7; D may be TRBD2 (5 bases). Germline CDR1 reads SEHNR; CDR2 reads FQNEAQ (reference sequence). V was pared by 5 bases and J by 0 bases, with 14 bases between. The CDR3 is 15 residues long. This CDR3 reads CASSPGLPSSYEQYF. Written as DNA, the CDR3 is TGTGCCAGCAGCCCAGGACTCCCGAGCTCCTACGAGCAGTACTTC.

This chain joins TRBV4-1 and TRBJ1-5; D is undetermined. The CDR3 length is 15 residues. Trimming took off 2 bases at V and 3 bases at J, with 11 bases between the two ends. Per germline, CDR1 MGHRA and CDR2 YSYEKL. The CDR3 nucleotides read TGCGCCAGCAGCCAAACAGTGACACCCAATCAGCCCCAGCATTTT. It codes for CASSQTVTPNQPQHF.

This chain connects TRBV7-9 to TRBJ2-7; TRBD1 agrees at 10 bases. The CDR3 is 15 residues long. V dropped 5 bases and J dropped 6; count of bases not matched to a gene: 10. The germline gives CDR1 SEHNR, CDR2 FQNEAQ (reference sequence). CDR3 amino acids: CASSATGTGAFEQYF. The CDR3 coding sequence is TGTGCCAGCAGCGCGACCGGGACAGGGGCGTTCGAGCAGTACTTC.

J is TRBJ1-6 and V is TRBV10-2; D gene unclear. CDR1 is WSHSY and CDR2 is SAAADI in the germline V gene. The CDR3 totals 14 residues. V lost 1 base, J lost 7 bases, and 8 bases lay in between. The CDR3 reads CASSELARNSPLHF. CDR3 coding DNA: TGCGCCAGCAGTGAGTTGGCACGAAATTCACCCCTCCACTTT.

V is TRBV9 and J is TRBJ1-4; TRBD1 aligns across 9 bases. The V and J ends lost 2 bases and 8 bases, in that order; junction bases with no gene match: 7. Germline CDR1 SGDLS, CDR2 YYNGEE. The CDR3 has 15 residues. CDR3 protein: CASSVRTGAGEKLFF. CDR3 bases: TGTGCCAGCAGCGTTAGGACAGGGGCTGGAGAAAAACTGTTTTTT.

The chain carries TRBV6-5 and TRBJ2-7; TRBD1 matches 7 bases. This CDR3 spans 13 amino acids. Germline values: CDR1 MNHEY, CDR2 SVGAGI. Germline trimming cut 9 bases from V and 2 bases from J; bases unmatched to any gene: 7. CDR3 DNA: TGTGCCAGTAAAACAGGGGTGCCCTACGAGCAGTACTTC. Translated: CASKTGVPYEQYF.

Only one count was recorded for this clone. J is TRBJ2-1 and V is TRBV5-4; D is possibly TRBD2 (6 bases). The ends were cut back, 5 bases at V and 0 bases at J, with 12 bases in the middle. Germline loops: CDR1 SGHNT, CDR2 YYREEE (reference sequence). The CDR3 totals 15 residues. In DNA, the CDR3 is TGTGCCAGCAGTTGGGACTCCTACTCCTACAATGAGCAGTTCTTC. Encoded protein: CASSWDSYSYNEQFF.

The chain recombines TRBV9 with TRBJ1-1; 10 bases line up with TRBD1. The CDR3 extends over 16 amino acids. J gave up 4 bases and V 0 bases, and 6 bases lay outside the gene matches. Germline-derived CDR1 and CDR2 are SGDLS and YYNGEE. The CDR3 DNA sequence: TGTGCCAGCAGCGTAGAAGACAGGGGGCGGCGCACTGAAGCTTTCTTT. As protein: CASSVEDRGRRTEAFF.

The rearrangement joins TRBV6-5 to TRBJ2-1; 16 bases map to TRBD2. This CDR3 has 15 residues. Germline trimming cut 5 bases from V and 9 bases from J; bases unmatched to any gene: 4. The germline gives CDR1 MNHEY, CDR2 SVGAGI. DNA for the CDR3: TGTGCCAGCAGTAGGGGACTAGCGGGAGGGGGTGAGCAGTTCTTC. Protein product: CASSRGLAGGGEQFF.

V gene TRBV28 combines with J gene TRBJ1-5; D is uncertain. This CDR3 has 16 residues. V gave up 5 bases and J gave up 0 bases, with 14 bases separating them. CDR1 and CDR2 (germline): MDHEN, SYDVKM. CDR3 sequence reads: CASSKTDTYSNQPQHF. In DNA form, the CDR3 reads TGTGCCAGCAGTAAAACTGACACTTATAGCAATCAGCCCCAGCATTTT.

V usage is TRBV5-1 and J usage is TRBJ1-5; D is unresolved. The germline CDR1 and CDR2 sequences are SGHRS and YFSETQ. V was clipped by 0 bases and J by 0 bases, with 7 bases between them. CDR3 length: 15 amino acids. Here the CDR3 reads CASSLGQSSNQPQHF. CDR3 bases: TGCGCCAGCAGCTTGGGTCAGTCTAGCAATCAGCCCCAGCATTTT.

V gene TRBV28 combines with J gene TRBJ2-7; 7 nucleotides align to TRBD1. From germline, CDR1 is MDHEN and CDR2 SYDVKM. The CDR3 sequence is 13 residues long. J was trimmed by 6 bases and V by 6 bases; bases with no gene match: 8. As DNA, the CDR3 is TGTGCCAGCAGAGGGGGCACGATACGCGAGCAGTACTTC. Translated, it gives CASRGGTIREQYF. Full variable domain (missing parts from reference TRBV28 and TRBJ2-7): DVKVTQSSRYLVKRTGEKVFLECVQDMDHENMFWYRQDPGLGLRLIYFSYDVKMKEKGDIPEGYSVSREKKERFSLILESASTNQTSMYLCASRGGTIREQYFGPGTRLTVT.

This clone was recorded once. The same CDR3 can be traced to other DNA sequences in this sample. Here the CDR3 reads CASSQRTGVAFF. The CDR3 nucleotides read TGTGCCAGCAGCCAACGGACAGGGGTAGCTTTCTTT. The V gene is TRBV3-1 (or the pseudogene TRBV3-2), the J gene TRBJ1-1; 9 bases are shared with TRBD1. The CDR3 is 12 amino acids. J was trimmed by 10 bases and V by 2 bases; bases with no gene match: 2. In germline, CDR1 is LGHDT, CDR2 YNNKEL (reference sequence).

The chain employs TRBV6-5 and TRBJ2-3, with a weak D call TRBD2 (7 bases). V dropped 6 bases and J dropped 5 bases, with 15 bases sitting between them. CDR3 length: 14 amino acids. CDR1 is MNHEY and CDR2 is SVGAGI in the germline V gene. This CDR3 reads CASSRGASVDTQYF. DNA of the CDR3: TGTGCCAGCAGCCGGGGGGCCAGTGTAGATACGCAGTATTTT.

The rearrangement joins TRBV28 to TRBJ2-7; D perhaps matches TRBD1 (6 bases). The CDR3 length is 12 residues. Per the germline V gene, CDR1 is MDHEN and CDR2 is SYDVKM. The CDR3 sequence is CVSLGTNYEQYF. CDR3 coding DNA: TGTGTCTCTCTCGGGACAAACTACGAGCAGTACTTC. The variable domain in full, with the rest retrieved from reference TRBV28 and TRBJ2-7, is DVKVTQSSRYLVKRTGEKVFLECVQDMDHENMFWYRQDPGLGLRLIYFSYDVKMKEKGDIPEGYSVSREKKERFSLILESASTNQTSMYLCVSLGTNYEQYFGPGTRLTVT.

The chain is built from TRBV28 and TRBJ2-1; TRBD1 agrees at 8 bases. CDR3 length equals 17 residues. Germline lookup yields CDR1 MDHEN and CDR2 SYDVKM. V dropped 6 bases and J dropped 4; count of bases not matched to a gene: 14. CDR3 amino acids: CASSSNRGVRGYNEQFF. DNA of the CDR3: TGTGCCAGCAGCTCAAACAGGGGGGTTAGGGGTTACAATGAGCAGTTCTTC. The full variable domain, rest sourced from reference TRBV28 and TRBJ2-1, is DVKVTQSSRYLVKRTGEKVFLECVQDMDHENMFWYRQDPGLGLRLIYFSYDVKMKEKGDIPEGYSVSREKKERFSLILESASTNQTSMYLCASSSNRGVRGYNEQFFGPGTRLTVL.

This chain uses TRBV19 with TRBJ1-5, with unresolved D. CDR1 and CDR2 (germline): LNHDA, SQIVND (reference sequence). V was pared by 3 bases and J by 0 bases, with 9 bases between. This CDR3 has 15 amino acids. CDR3: CASSIGSNSNQPQHF. DNA for the CDR3: TGTGCCAGTAGTATCGGGTCAAATAGCAATCAGCCCCAGCATTTT.

The chain employs TRBV4-1 and TRBJ1-6, with 8 bases lining up with TRBD1. The CDR3 extends over 17 amino acids. After removal of 3 bases from V and 5 bases from J, the junction contained 9 bases not matched to a gene. Germline-derived CDR1 and CDR2 are MGHRA and YSYEKL. The CDR3 DNA follows: TGCGCCAGCAGCCACCTACCCGGACAGGGCAATAATTCACCCCTCCACTTT. Translating gives CASSHLPGQGNNSPLHF.